The 20 T cell receptor beta chains in this list originate from one sample, sequenced in a study of T cells in Graves' hyperthyroidism and ophthalmopathy. Authors of the study amplified TCR beta CDR3 regions from RNA transcripts. TCR CDR3 underwent first-round RT-PCR with the HTBI primer set. Each CDR3 protein gets one entry after TCRdb re-called the multiplex PCR reads with MiXCR. The table lists some 570,000 distinct CDR3 sequences, over 15% of them singletons. Sequencing was done on a sample of blood. The receptors here all came from a woman younger than 30 with Graves' ophthalmopathy.

This clonotype has ten or more counts. V is TRBV7-2 and J is TRBJ2-6; 9 bases line up with TRBD1. Per germline, CDR1 SGHTA and CDR2 FQGNSA. The V gene end was trimmed by 5 bases and the J gene end by 1 base; junction bases not matched to a gene: 6. The CDR3 spans 17 residues. CDR3 amino acids: CASSPGTGYSGANVLTF. DNA of the CDR3: TGTGCCAGCAGCCCCGGGACAGGGTATTCTGGGGCCAACGTCCTGACTTTC.

Worth noting for this clonotype: The junction departs from germline at one end; a sequencing error may be responsible. V is TRBV11-1 and J is TRBJ1-1; no clear D. From germline, CDR1 is SGHAT and CDR2 FQDESV (reference sequence). The CDR3 totals 14 residues. As DNA, the CDR3 is TGTGCCAGCAGCTTAAGGTCAGAGTTTACGGAAGCTCTCTTT. Residues: CASSLRSEFTEALF.

The chain couples TRBV25-1 to TRBJ1-5; D might be TRBD1 (5 bases). CDR3 length: 15 amino acids. CDR1 is MGHDK and CDR2 is SYGVNS in the germline V gene. Between the trimmed V and J ends, which lost 11 bases and 7 bases, there was a span of 24 bases. CDR3 bases: TGTGCCCGCATAAAGGGAGGCAGGGTGGGACAGCCCCAGCATTTT. Encoded protein: CARIKGGRVGQPQHF. The full variable domain, with the rest looked up from reference TRBV25-1 and TRBJ1-5, is EADIYQTPRYLVIGTGKKITLECSQTMGHDKMYWYQQDPGMELHLIHYSYGVNSTEKGDLSSESTVSRIRTEHFPLTLESARPSHTSQYLCARIKGGRVGQPQHFGDGTRLSIL.

The sample holds many counts of this clonotype. The chain links TRBV18 to TRBJ2-5; D ambiguous. CDR1 and CDR2 from the germline V gene are KGHSH and LQKENI. The V end lost 0 bases, the J end lost 9 bases, and 8 bases lay between the germline ends. CDR3 length: 12 amino acids. CDR3 in amino acids: CASSPPRSAQYF. The CDR3 DNA follows: TGTGCCAGCTCACCACCCCGTTCGGCCCAGTACTTC.

This clonotype showed up many times. The V call is TRBV28, the J call TRBJ1-5; D is uncertain. V was shortened by 5 bases and J by 4 bases, with 15 bases between the two germline ends. The germline V gene has CDR1 MDHEN and CDR2 SYDVKM. The CDR3 contains 15 residues. For the CDR3, the DNA is TGTGCCAGCAGTCCGTCAGGATTGGGGAATCAGCCCCAGCATTTT. Translated, it gives CASSPSGLGNQPQHF.

This rearrangement joins TRBV4-2 to TRBJ1-6; D possibly corresponds to TRBD1 (6 bases). Trimming left V 3 bases short and J 9 bases short, with 15 bases between. This CDR3 spans 15 amino acids. Germline loops: CDR1 LGHNA, CDR2 YNFKEQ. The CDR3 loop is CASSHGGGSLSPLHF. The CDR3 DNA reads as TGTGCCAGCAGCCATGGGGGCGGGTCCCTTTCACCCCTCCACTTT.

Of note for this clonotype: A much more abundant neighbour one base away suggests this may be a read error. V is TRBV6-9 and J is TRBJ2-7; no clear D gene. The CDR3 length is 17 residues. V lost 7 bases to trimming and J lost 2 bases, with 24 bases between them. Germline V CDR1 and CDR2: MNHGY, SVAAGI. This CDR3 is CASNYYDIRARPYEQYF. In nucleotides, the CDR3 is TGTGCCAGCAATTACTACGATATACGGGCTCGACCCTACGAGCAGTACTTC.

This clonotype has a handful of counts. The chain links TRBV2 to TRBJ2-3; D is uncertain. Trimming shortened V by 5 bases and J by 4 bases, and 10 bases separated the two germline ends. In germline, CDR1 is SNHLY, CDR2 FYNNEI. The CDR3 contains 13 residues. For the CDR3, the DNA is TGTGCCAGCAGTCTTGGAGTGGCAGATACGCAGTATTTT. It translates to CASSLGVADTQYF.

J is TRBJ1-5 and V is TRBV12-3 or TRBV12-4, with D possibly matching TRBD1 (6 bases). V gave up 5 bases and J gave up 4 bases, with 15 bases separating them. CDR3 length: 15 amino acids. The CDR3 here is CASSGGGGENQPQHF. For the CDR3, the DNA is TGTGCCAGCAGTGGAGGGGGAGGCGAAAATCAGCCCCAGCATTTT.

This clonotype was detected many times. The rearrangement joins TRBV4-1 to TRBJ1-1; D may be TRBD1 (5 bases). The CDR3 covers 14 residues. Germline lookup yields CDR1 MGHRA and CDR2 YSYEKL. V was trimmed by 4 bases and J by 1 base, leaving 10 bases between them. The CDR3 spells CASSPADRNTEAFF. CDR3 nucleotides: TGCGCCAGCAGCCCAGCCGACAGGAACACTGAAGCTTTCTTT.

This clonotype was seen at least ten times. The chain links TRBV20-1 to TRBJ2-3, with no clear D. Germline CDR1 DFQATT, CDR2 SNEGSKA (reference sequence). This CDR3 region has 12 residues. Trimming removed 1 base from V and 1 base from J, with 3 bases in between. This CDR3 reads CSARGGTDTQYF. Written as DNA, the CDR3 is TGCAGTGCTAGAGGGGGCACAGATACGCAGTATTTT.

This clonotype has a count of ten or more. The CDR3 sequence: CASSPHREVAEAFF. CDR3 sequence (DNA): TGTGCCAGCAGCCCTCACAGGGAGGTGGCTGAAGCTTTCTTT. J is TRBJ1-1 and V is TRBV5-8; tentatively, D is TRBD1 (6 bases). The CDR3 covers 14 residues. The V and J ends lost 4 bases and 6 bases respectively, with 16 bases between them. CDR1 and CDR2 from the germline V gene are SGHTS and YDEGEE. Supplemented by reference TRBV5-8 and TRBJ1-1, the full variable domain reads EAGVTQSPTHLIKTRGQQATLRCSPISGHTSVYWYQQALGLGLQFLLWYDEGEERNRGNFPPRFSGRQFPNYSSELNVNALELEDSALYLCASSPHREVAEAFFGQGTRLTVV.

V gene TRBV19 combines with J gene TRBJ1-6; TRBD1 matches 7 bases. The CDR3 covers 15 residues. Germline assignment: CDR1 LNHDA and CDR2 SQIVND (reference sequence). Losses at the gene ends were 3 bases for V and 11 bases for J; bases not matched to a gene: 10. This CDR3 is CASSILGQAGAPLHF. The CDR3 DNA reads TGTGCCAGTAGTATCCTCGGACAGGCCGGGGCACCCCTCCACTTT.

This clonotype was counted many times. The chain combines TRBV2 with TRBJ2-7; D remains unclear. V was shortened by 7 bases and J by 6 bases, with 7 bases between the two germline ends. The CDR3 covers 10 residues. Germline-derived CDR1 and CDR2 are SNHLY and FYNNEI. This CDR3 is CASMGIEQYF. The CDR3 region has the DNA TGTGCCAGCATGGGCATCGAGCAGTACTTC. Full variable domain (remainder filled in from reference TRBV2 and TRBJ2-7): EPEVTQTPSHQVTQMGQEVILRCVPISNHLYFYWYRQILGQKVEFLVSFYNNEISEKSEIFDDQFSVERPDGSNFTLKIRSTKLEDSAMYFCASMGIEQYFGPGTRLTVT.

This clonotype was seen ten or more times. This sequence joins TRBV2 and TRBJ2-6; TRBD1 matches 9 bases. The CDR3 is 17 amino acids. With 3 bases clipped from V and 3 bases from J, the junction kept 6 bases outside the gene matches. From germline, CDR1 is SNHLY and CDR2 FYNNEI. The CDR3 DNA sequence: TGTGCCAGCAGTGAGAGGACAGGGGCTTTTGGGGCCAACGTCCTGACTTTC. Amino acids: CASSERTGAFGANVLTF.

This chain joins TRBV29-1 and TRBJ2-7, with 8 bases identical to TRBD1. Trimming at V came to 4 bases and at J to 2 bases, leaving 10 bases not matched to a gene. Germline assignment: CDR1 SQVTM and CDR2 ANQGSEA. The CDR3 has 15 amino acids. The CDR3 protein is CSVVPWQGAAYEQYF. The CDR3 DNA reads TGCAGCGTTGTGCCCTGGCAGGGGGCGGCCTACGAGCAGTACTTC.

A note on this clonotype: This sequence may be a read error, since a much larger clone differs from it by one base. V gene TRBV14 combines with J gene TRBJ2-7; TRBD1 aligns across 7 bases. The CDR3 consists of 14 residues. The junction had 4 bases not matched to a gene; V was cut back by 0 bases and J by 5 bases. CDR1 and CDR2 (germline): SGHDN, FVKESK. CDR3 in amino acids: CASSQDPGGDEQYF. In DNA form, the CDR3 reads TGTGCCAGCAGCCAAGATCCAGGGGGAGACGAGCAGTACTTC.

The rearrangement links TRBV27 to TRBJ1-4; 9 nucleotides line up with TRBD1. The CDR3 is made up of 15 amino acids. Trimming cost V 1 base and J 8 bases; bases outside gene matches: 5. CDR1 is MNHEY, CDR2 SMNVEV, per germline (reference sequence). CDR3 nucleotides: TGTGCCAGCAGTTTATTCGGGACAGGGTTGGAAAAACTGTTTTTT. Translated: CASSLFGTGLEKLFF. Complete variable domain (other parts from reference TRBV27 and TRBJ1-4): EAQVTQNPRYLITVTGKKLTVTCSQNMNHEYMSWYRQDPGLGLRQIYYSMNVEVTDKGDVPEGYKVSRKEKRNFPLILESPSPNQTSLYFCASSLFGTGLEKLFFGSGTQLSVL.

This clonotype turned up a few times. The genes are TRBV6-1 and TRBJ1-5, with D maybe TRBD1 (5 bases). Germline loops: CDR1 MNHNS, CDR2 SASEGT. V shed 6 bases and J shed 4 bases, with 16 bases lying between them. The CDR3 totals 15 residues. The CDR3 DNA reads TGTGCCAGCAGCCCCACGGGACGGCAAAATCAGCCCCAGCATTTT. This encodes CASSPTGRQNQPQHF.

This clonotype was seen repeatedly, ten times or more. V gene TRBV6-1 combines with J gene TRBJ2-5, with 7 positions matching TRBD2. The V gene end was trimmed by 7 bases and the J gene end by 2 bases; junction bases not matched to a gene: 10. Germline CDR1 reads MNHNS; CDR2 reads SASEGT. The CDR3 length is 15 residues. The CDR3 is CASIEASSGQETQYF. In DNA form, the CDR3 reads TGTGCCAGCATCGAAGCCAGTAGCGGGCAAGAGACCCAGTACTTC.